This TCR beta chain is from a study of cytomegalovirus exposure and HLA in healthy donors. Study background: The platform used for the approximately 130 validation repertoires matched that of the roughly 630 first-cohort repertoires, a later analysis reported. Findings of the study overall: Most TCRs appeared rarely, but some public TCRs recurred in many donors. Associated with cytomegalovirus, according to the listing, were 164 TCR beta chains.

Germline CDR1 and CDR2: SGHRS and YFSETQ. The CDR3 has 19 residues. V was pared by 0 bases and J by 1 base, with 23 bases between. About this clone itself: The antigen is not known.

Libraries were prepared by immunoSEQ multiplex PCR; TCRdb keeps only in-frame clonotypes and omits some of them. The sample shows 150,000 to 200,000 clones, more than 80% of them seen only once. The sequence was obtained from a woman between 18 and 29 years old in good health and CMV-seropositive. Input material: PBMCs. V gene TRBV5-1 combines with J gene TRBJ2-7; D may be TRBD1 (6 bases). CDR3 bases: TGCGCCAGCAGCTTGGGTCGGGCCATAGACAGGCGAGGGTCCTACGAGCAGTACTTC. Its translation: CASSLGRAIDRRGSYEQYF. The full variable domain, with the rest looked up from reference TRBV5-1 and TRBJ2-7, is KAGVTQTPRYLIKTRGQQVTLSCSPISGHRSVSWYQQTPGQGLQFLFEYFSETQRNKGNFPGRFSGRQFSNSRSEMNVSTLELGDSALYLCASSLGRAIDRRGSYEQYFGPGTRLTVT.